This TCR beta chain was retrieved from a study of control samples from healthy donors and cancer patients. Using immunoSEQ multiplex PCR, the repertoire was profiled, and TCRdb retains in-frame clones only, with some absent. The top ten clones hold approximately 2.5% of a sample with around 110,000 clones, about 94% of them seen once. Germline V gene data show CDR1 as SGDLS and CDR2 as YYNGEE. The length of the CDR3 is 15 residues. V was clipped by 0 bases and J by 3 bases, with 12 bases between them. The material sequenced was blood. The receptor comes from a man aged 30-40 years in good health. This chain connects TRBV9 to TRBJ1-1; D gene unclear. For the CDR3, the DNA is TGTGCCAGCAGCGTAGGAATAGGGAAGGACACTGAAGCTTTCTTT. It translates to CASSVGIGKDTEAFF.